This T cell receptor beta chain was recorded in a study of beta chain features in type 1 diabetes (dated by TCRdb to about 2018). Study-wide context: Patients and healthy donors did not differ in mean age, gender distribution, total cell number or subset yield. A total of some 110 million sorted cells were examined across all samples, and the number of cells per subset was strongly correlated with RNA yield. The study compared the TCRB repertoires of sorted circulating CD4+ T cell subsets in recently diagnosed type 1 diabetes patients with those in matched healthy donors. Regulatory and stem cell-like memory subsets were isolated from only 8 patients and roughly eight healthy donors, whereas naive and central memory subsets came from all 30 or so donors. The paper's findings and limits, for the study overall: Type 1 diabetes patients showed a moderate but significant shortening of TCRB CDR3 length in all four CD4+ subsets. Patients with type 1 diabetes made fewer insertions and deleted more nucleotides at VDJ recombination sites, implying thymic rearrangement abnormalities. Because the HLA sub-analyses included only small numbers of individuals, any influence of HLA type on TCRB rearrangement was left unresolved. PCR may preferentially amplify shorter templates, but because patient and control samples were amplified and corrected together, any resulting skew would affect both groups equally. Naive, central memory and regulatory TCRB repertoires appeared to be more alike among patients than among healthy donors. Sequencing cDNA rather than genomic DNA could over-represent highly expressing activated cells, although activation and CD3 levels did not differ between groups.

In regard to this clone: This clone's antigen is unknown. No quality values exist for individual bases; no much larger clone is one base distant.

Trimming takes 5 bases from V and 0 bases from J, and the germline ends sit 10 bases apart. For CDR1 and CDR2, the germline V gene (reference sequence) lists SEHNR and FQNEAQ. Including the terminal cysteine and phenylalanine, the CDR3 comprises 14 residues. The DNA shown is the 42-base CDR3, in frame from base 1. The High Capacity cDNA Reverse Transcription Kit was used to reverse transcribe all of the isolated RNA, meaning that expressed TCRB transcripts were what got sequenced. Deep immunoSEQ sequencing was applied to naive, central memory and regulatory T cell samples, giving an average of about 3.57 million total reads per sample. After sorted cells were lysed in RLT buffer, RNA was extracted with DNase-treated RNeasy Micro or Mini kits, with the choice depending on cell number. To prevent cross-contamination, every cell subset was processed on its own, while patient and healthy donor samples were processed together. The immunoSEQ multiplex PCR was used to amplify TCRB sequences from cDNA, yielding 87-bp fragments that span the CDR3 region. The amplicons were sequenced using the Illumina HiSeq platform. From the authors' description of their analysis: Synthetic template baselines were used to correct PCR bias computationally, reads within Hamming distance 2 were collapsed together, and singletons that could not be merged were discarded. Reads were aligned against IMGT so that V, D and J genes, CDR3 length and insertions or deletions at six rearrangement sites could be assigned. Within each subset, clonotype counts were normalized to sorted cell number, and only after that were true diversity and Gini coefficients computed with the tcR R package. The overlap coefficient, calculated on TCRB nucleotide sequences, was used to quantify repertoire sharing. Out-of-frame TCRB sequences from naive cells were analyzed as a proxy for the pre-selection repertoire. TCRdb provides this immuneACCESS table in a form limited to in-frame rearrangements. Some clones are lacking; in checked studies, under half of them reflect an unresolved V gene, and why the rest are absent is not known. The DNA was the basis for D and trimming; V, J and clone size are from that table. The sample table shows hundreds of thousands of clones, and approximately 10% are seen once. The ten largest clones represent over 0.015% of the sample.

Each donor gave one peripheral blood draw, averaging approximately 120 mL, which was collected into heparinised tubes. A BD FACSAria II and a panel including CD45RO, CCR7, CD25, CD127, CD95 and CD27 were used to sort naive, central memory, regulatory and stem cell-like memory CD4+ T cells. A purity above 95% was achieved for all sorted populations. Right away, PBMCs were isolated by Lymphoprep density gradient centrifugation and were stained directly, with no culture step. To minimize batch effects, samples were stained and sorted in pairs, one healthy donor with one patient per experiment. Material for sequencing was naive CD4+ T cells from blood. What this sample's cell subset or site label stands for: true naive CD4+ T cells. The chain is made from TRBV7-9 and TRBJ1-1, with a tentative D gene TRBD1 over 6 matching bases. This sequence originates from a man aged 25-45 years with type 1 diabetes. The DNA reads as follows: TGTGCCAGCAGCATCGGACAGTTGAACACTGAAGCTTTCTTT. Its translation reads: CASSIGQLNTEAFF.